This T cell receptor beta chain was identified during a study of cytomegalovirus exposure and HLA in healthy donors. For the study at large: In an early release, HLA-typed donors contributed some 88 million unique TCR sequences.

With 60 Vbeta and 13 Jbeta primers, the PCR was carried out. The repertoire was sequenced with immunoSEQ multiplex PCR; TCRdb's copy has only in-frame clones and lacks some. This sample has about 180,000 clones, with more than 75% found just once. This CDR3 is 17 amino acids long. Study results and caveats: The study carried out a later analysis of TCR beta sequences. It associated under 20,000 of them with specific HLA alleles at a false discovery rate of 0.05. CMV antigen specificity was confirmed in vitro for a few CMV-associated chains.

Note on this clone: The antigen remains unidentified.

The TCR originated in a woman between 25 and 40 years old in good health and CMV-seropositive. This chain uses TRBV21-1 with TRBJ2-1; the DNA was not compared with TRBD2, the D call given in the table. TRBV21-1 is a documented pseudogene. The material sequenced was PBMCs. The CDR3 DNA follows: TGTGCCAGCAGCAAAAAAGGTCCGGGACTAGCGACTGACGAGCAGTTCTTC. Encoded protein: CASSKKGPGLATDEQFF.